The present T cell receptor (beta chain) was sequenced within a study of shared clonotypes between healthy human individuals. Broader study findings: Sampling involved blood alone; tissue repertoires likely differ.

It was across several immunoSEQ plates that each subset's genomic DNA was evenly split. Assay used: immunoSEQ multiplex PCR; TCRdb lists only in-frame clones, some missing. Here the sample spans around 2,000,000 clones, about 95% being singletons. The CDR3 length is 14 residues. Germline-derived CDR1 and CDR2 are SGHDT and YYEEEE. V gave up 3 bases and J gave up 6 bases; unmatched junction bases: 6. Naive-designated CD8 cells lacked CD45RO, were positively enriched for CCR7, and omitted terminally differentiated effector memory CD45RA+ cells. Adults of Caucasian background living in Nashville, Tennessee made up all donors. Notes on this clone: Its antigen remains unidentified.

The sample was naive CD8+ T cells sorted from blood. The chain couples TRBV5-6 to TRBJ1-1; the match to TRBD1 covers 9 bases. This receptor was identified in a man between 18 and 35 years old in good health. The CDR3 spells CASSWGQGGAEAFF. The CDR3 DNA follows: TGTGCCAGCAGCTGGGGACAGGGAGGGGCTGAAGCTTTCTTT.